Listed below are T cell receptor beta chains from one sample, sequenced in a study of cytomegalovirus exposure and HLA in healthy donors. Libraries were prepared by immunoSEQ multiplex PCR; TCRdb keeps only in-frame clonotypes and omits some of them. The sample's table shows more than 95,000 clones. The source material was PBMCs. The source of these receptors is a man aged 40-49 years in good health and CMV-seronegative. Both conserved end residues are part of each CDR3. D genes are given only for firm matches.

J,V,D,DNA,CDR3
TRBJ2-2,TRBV5-1,NA,TGCGCCAGCAGCTCCCAGGGTACAGCTGCGTTACTGTTTTTT,CASSSQGTAALLFF
TRBJ2-5,TRBV10-3,TRBD2,TGTGCCATCAGTGAGCTCCGGGAGGGCCAAGAGACCCAGTACTTC,CAISELREGQETQYF
TRBJ2-4,TRBV7-2,TRBD2,TGTGCCAGCAGCTCCGGGACTAATAAAAACATTCAGTACTTC,CASSSGTNKNIQYF
TRBJ2-2,TRBV11-3,TRBD2,TGTGCCAGCAGCCTAGCGGGAGGGTACACCGGGGAGCTGTTTTTT,CASSLAGGYTGELFF
TRBJ1-4,TRBV2,TRBD1,TGTGCCAGCAGTGGGAAGGGGACAGGGGGTGAAAAACTGTTTTTT,CASSGKGTGGEKLFF
TRBJ2-3,TRBV7-8,TRBD1,TGTGCCAGCAGCAGAGGACAGGGAAGGACAGATACGCAGTATTTT,CASSRGQGRTDTQYF
TRBJ2-6,TRBV5-1,NA,TGCGCCAGCAGCCCGACGCGACACAATCAGTTTTTGGGCTCTGGGGCCAACGTCCTGACTTTC,CASSPTRHNQFLGSGANVLTF
TRBJ1-1,TRBV2,TRBD1,TGTGCCAGCATTGGACAGGGAACTTTCTTT,CASIGQGTFF
TRBJ1-5,TRBV10-3,NA,TGTGCCATCAGTGTGTCGGGGGCTGCTCAGCCCCAGCATTTT,CAISVSGAAQPQHF
TRBJ2-7,TRBV2,TRBD2,TGTGCCAGCAGTTACCGCCGGACTAGCGCAGGCGAGCAGTACTTC,CASSYRRTSAGEQYF
TRBJ1-5,TRBV7-2,TRBD1,TGTGCCAGCAGCTCAGCCGGGACAGAGAGTTATAGCAATCAGCCCCAGCATTTT,CASSSAGTESYSNQPQHF
TRBJ1-2,TRBV7-9,NA,TGTGCCAGCAGCTTTTCCCAGGGGGGCTACACCTTC,CASSFSQGGYTF
TRBJ2-2,TRBV12-1,NA,TGTGCCAGCAGCTTTGATCAGGGCGGGAGGGCACCCGGGGAGCTGTTTTTT,CASSFDQGGRAPGELFF
TRBJ2-1,TRBV5-1,TRBD2,TGCGCCAGCAGCGACCTAGCGGGGGAGGTCTACAATGAGCAGTTCTTC,CASSDLAGEVYNEQFF
TRBJ2-7,TRBV2,NA,TGTGCCAGCCGAGCGGGCCCCTACGAGCAGTACTTC,CASRAGPYEQYF
TRBJ1-1,TRBV7-4,NA,TGTGCCAGCCAGGTGTATTGCACTGAAGCTTTCTTT,CASQVYCTEAFF
TRBJ2-1,TRBV11-3,TRBD2,TGTGCCAGCAGCTTAGTAGCGGGAACCTCCCGGGGGCAGTTCTTC,CASSLVAGTSRGQFF
TRBJ2-7,TRBV11-1,NA,TGTGCCAGCAGCTCGAGGACGGGGTCCTACGAGCAGTACTTC,CASSSRTGSYEQYF
TRBJ1-2,TRBV18,NA,TGTGCCAGCTCACCTAACTTACAACAGGGTCCCTCCTATGGCTACACCTTC,CASSPNLQQGPSYGYTF
TRBJ2-7,TRBV7-9,NA,TGTGCCAGCAGCTCCATACAGGGTCGGGGCGAGCAGTACTTC,CASSSIQGRGEQYF
TRBJ2-1,TRBV4-2,NA,TGTGCCAGCAGCCAAGGCGAGGGTCGTAGGAGCAATGAGCAGTTCTTC,CASSQGEGRRSNEQFF
TRBJ1-1,TRBV29-1,TRBD1,TGCAGCGTTAACAGGGGGATGAACACTGAAGCTTTCTTT,CSVNRGMNTEAFF
TRBJ1-5,TRBV7-2,NA,TGTGCCAGCAGCTTAAAGTCGGGTCAGAGTCCCCAGCATTTT,CASSLKSGQSPQHF
TRBJ2-3,TRBV28,TRBD2,TGTGCCAGCAGTTTATCGCCCCTAGCGGAAAGCACAGATACGCAGTATTTT,CASSLSPLAESTDTQYF
TRBJ1-2,TRBV28,TRBD1,TGTGCCAGCAGGGCCCAAGGGACAGGACTCATGGGAGGCTACACCTTC,CASRAQGTGLMGGYTF
TRBJ2-7,TRBV5-6,TRBD2,TGTGCCAGCAGCTCGCTCCCAGCGGGAGTTTACGAGCAGTACTTC,CASSSLPAGVYEQYF
TRBJ2-7,TRBV2,NA,TGTGCCAGCAGTGAGGACAGCCTGAGACTTACCTACGAGCAGTACTTC,CASSEDSLRLTYEQYF
TRBJ2-1,TRBV5-1,NA,TGCGCCAGCAGCCCCCTCACCGGCGGTTTCGACAATGAGCAGTTCTTC,CASSPLTGGFDNEQFF
TRBJ2-1,TRBV5-4,NA,TGTGCCAGCAGTTTAACAGGGTATAGCTCCTACAATGAGCAGTTCTTC,CASSLTGYSSYNEQFF
TRBJ2-1,TRBV19,TRBD2,TGTGCCAGTAGTGTGACTAGCGGGAGTTCCTACAATGAGCAGTTCTTC,CASSVTSGSSYNEQFF
TRBJ1-5,TRBV30,NA,TGTGCCTGGAGTAACGGATGTGGGTCGGGACAGCCCCAGCATTTT,CAWSNGCGSGQPQHF
TRBJ2-7,TRBV6-1,TRBD2,TGTGTCAGCAGCGTTAGCGGGAGACGAGACGAGCAGTACTTC,CVSSVSGRRDEQYF
TRBJ1-5,TRBV7-8,TRBD1,TGTGCCAGCAGCCTAAAGACAGGGACGGGAGATAGCAATCAGCCCCAGCATTTT,CASSLKTGTGDSNQPQHF
TRBJ1-1,TRBV7-2,NA,TGTGCCAGCAGCTTTCAGGGGAACACTGAAGCTTTCTTT,CASSFQGNTEAFF
TRBJ2-3,TRBV2,TRBD1,TGTGCCAGTACCGGGACAGGGACATGGGATACGCAGTATTTT,CASTGTGTWDTQYF
TRBJ1-1,TRBV5-4,NA,TGTGCCAGCAGCTTTAAGGCAGGAAAGACTGAAGCTTTCTTT,CASSFKAGKTEAFF
TRBJ1-5,TRBV5-1,TRBD1,TGCGCCAGCAGCCTTCCCGGGACAGCCCAGGATCAGCCCCAGCATTTT,CASSLPGTAQDQPQHF
TRBJ1-4,TRBV4-1,NA,TGCGCCAGCAGCCAACCCTATCGCGGGGGAGAGGAAAAACTGTTTTTT,CASSQPYRGGEEKLFF
TRBJ2-1,TRBV10-3,TRBD2,TGTGCCATCAGGCTCTGGGATGGTAGCGGGAGTTCGACTGAGCAGTTCTTC,CAIRLWDGSGSSTEQFF
TRBJ2-7,TRBV6-6,TRBD2,TGTGCCAGCAGGGAGCGGGAGGCCGGGTCCTACGAGCAGTACTTC,CASREREAGSYEQYF
TRBJ2-2,TRBV7-7,NA,TGTGCTAGCAGCTTAGAAGGGACAGGGGAGCTGTTTTTT,CASSLEGTGELFF
TRBJ2-1,TRBV28,NA,TGTGCCAGCTCGGGAACCTACAATGAGCAGTTCTTC,CASSGTYNEQFF
TRBJ2-4,TRBV5-1,NA,TGCGCCAGCAGATCCCAGGACTACAAAAACATTCAGTACTTC,CASRSQDYKNIQYF
TRBJ1-1,TRBV6-5,TRBD1,TGTGCCAGCAGGACAGGGGGCTGGGGAACTGAAGCTTTCTTT,CASRTGGWGTEAFF
TRBJ2-7,TRBV28,TRBD2,TGTGCCAGCAGCCGGGGGGCGGGAGGGCCACGAGAGCAGTACTTC,CASSRGAGGPREQYF
TRBJ2-2,TRBV11-3,TRBD2,TGTGCCAGCAGCTTTGGACTAGCGGCCAACACCGGGGAGCTGTTTTTT,CASSFGLAANTGELFF
TRBJ2-7,TRBV19,TRBD2,TGTGCCAGTAGTTTAGCGGGAGGACTCTACGAGCAGTACTTC,CASSLAGGLYEQYF
TRBJ2-1,TRBV7-3,TRBD2,TGTGCCAGCAGCACCCAGCATAGCGGGGCATACAATGAGCAGTTCTTC,CASSTQHSGAYNEQFF
TRBJ2-5,TRBV19,NA,TGTGCCAGTAGTATTACCGGCCAAGAGACCCAGTACTTC,CASSITGQETQYF